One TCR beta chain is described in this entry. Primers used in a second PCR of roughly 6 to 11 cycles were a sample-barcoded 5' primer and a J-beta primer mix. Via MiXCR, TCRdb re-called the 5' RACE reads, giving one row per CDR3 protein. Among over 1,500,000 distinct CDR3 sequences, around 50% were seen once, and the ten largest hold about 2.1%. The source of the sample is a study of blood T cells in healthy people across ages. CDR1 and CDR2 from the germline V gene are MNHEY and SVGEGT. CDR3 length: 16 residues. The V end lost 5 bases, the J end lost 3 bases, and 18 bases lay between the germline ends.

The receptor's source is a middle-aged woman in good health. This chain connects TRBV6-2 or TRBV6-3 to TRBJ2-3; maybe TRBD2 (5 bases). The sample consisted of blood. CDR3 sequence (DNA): TGTGCCAGCAGTCACATACTACGAGGGCATACAGATACGCAGTATTTT. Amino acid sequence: CASSHILRGHTDTQYF.